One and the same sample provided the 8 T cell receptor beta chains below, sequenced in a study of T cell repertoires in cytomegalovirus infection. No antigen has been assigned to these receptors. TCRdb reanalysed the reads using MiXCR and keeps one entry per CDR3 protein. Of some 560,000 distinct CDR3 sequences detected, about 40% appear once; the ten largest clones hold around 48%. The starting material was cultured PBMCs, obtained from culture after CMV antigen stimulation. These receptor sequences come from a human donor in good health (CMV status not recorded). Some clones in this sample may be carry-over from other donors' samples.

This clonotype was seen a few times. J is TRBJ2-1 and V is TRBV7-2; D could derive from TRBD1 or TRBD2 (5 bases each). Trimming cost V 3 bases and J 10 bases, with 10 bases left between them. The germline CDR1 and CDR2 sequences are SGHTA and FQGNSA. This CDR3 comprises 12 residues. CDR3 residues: CASSFGGYEQFF. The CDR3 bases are TGTGCCAGCAGCTTTGGGGGATACGAGCAGTTCTTC.

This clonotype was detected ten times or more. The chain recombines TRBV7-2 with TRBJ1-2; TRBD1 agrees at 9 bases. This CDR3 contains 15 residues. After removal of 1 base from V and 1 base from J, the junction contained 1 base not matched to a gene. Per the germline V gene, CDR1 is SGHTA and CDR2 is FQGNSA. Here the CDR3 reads CASSLGDRVNYGYTF. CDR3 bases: TGTGCCAGCAGCTTAGGGGACAGGGTTAACTATGGCTACACCTTC.

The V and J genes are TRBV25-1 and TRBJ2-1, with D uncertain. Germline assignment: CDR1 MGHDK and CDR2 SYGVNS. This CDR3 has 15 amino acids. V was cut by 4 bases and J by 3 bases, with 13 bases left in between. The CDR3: CASSAPGSFYNEQFF. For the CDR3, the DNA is TGTGCCAGCAGTGCCCCGGGCTCTTTCTACAATGAGCAGTTCTTC.

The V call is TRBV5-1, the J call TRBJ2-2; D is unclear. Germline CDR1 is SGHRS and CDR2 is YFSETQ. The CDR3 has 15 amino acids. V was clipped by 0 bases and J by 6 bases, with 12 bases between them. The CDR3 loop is CASSLESPPAGELFF. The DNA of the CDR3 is TGCGCCAGCAGCTTGGAGTCCCCCCCTGCCGGGGAGCTGTTTTTT.

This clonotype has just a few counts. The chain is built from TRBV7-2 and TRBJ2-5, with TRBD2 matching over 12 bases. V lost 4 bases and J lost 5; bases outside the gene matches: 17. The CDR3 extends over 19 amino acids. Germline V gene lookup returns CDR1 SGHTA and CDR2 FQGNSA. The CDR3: CASSSLPRLAGVLLETQYF. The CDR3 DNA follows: TGTGCCAGCAGCTCCCTGCCAAGACTAGCGGGGGTTTTGTTGGAGACCCAGTACTTC.

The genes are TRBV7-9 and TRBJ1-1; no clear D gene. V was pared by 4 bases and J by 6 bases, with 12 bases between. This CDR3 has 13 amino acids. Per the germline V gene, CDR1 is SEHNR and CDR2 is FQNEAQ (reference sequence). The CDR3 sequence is CASSSPYNPEAFF. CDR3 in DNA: TGTGCCAGCAGCTCCCCTTATAACCCTGAAGCTTTCTTT. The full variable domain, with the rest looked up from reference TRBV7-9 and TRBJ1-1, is DTGVSQNPRHKITKRGQNVTFRCDPISEHNRLYWYRQTLGQGPEFLTYFQNEAQLEKSRLLSDRFSAERPKGSFSTLEIQRTEQGDSAMYLCASSSPYNPEAFFGQGTRLTVV.

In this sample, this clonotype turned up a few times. In nucleotides, the CDR3 is TGTGCCAGCAGGCAGCCCCTGGCCTACGAGCAGTACTTC. Translated: CASRQPLAYEQYF. The V call is TRBV7-2, the J call TRBJ2-7; no clear D. CDR1 and CDR2 from the germline V gene are SGHTA and FQGNSA. Trimming cost V 6 bases and J 2 bases, with 11 bases left between them. The CDR3 covers 13 residues.

The CDR3 coding sequence is TGTGCCAGCAGCTTAGCGCAGGATTCGCCCCAGCATTTT. It is translated as CASSLAQDSPQHF. The chain employs TRBV7-6 and TRBJ1-5; D is unclear. The V end lost 0 bases, the J end lost 9 bases, and 9 bases lay between the germline ends. There are 13 residues in the CDR3. The germline CDR1 and CDR2 sequences are SGHVS and FNYEAQ.